This paragraph reports one TCR beta chain. Its antigen is unidentified. This sample's treatment: roughly 20 received Ad26.COV2.S at low or high dose, single or two shots; about 5 received placebo; per-sample allocation not given. Each sample was drawn 63 days after the first injection (of vaccine or placebo). An adult donor aged 18-55 years was enrolled in Boston. SARS-CoV-2 spike from the Wuhan strain was encoded by the vaccine, an Ad26 vector. These data are taken from a study of Ad26.COV2.S vaccination and SARS-CoV-2 variants. Study outcomes and limitations: People given the vaccine had a wider spike-specific TCR breadth than placebo recipients did. Breadth, reportedly substantial, characterized the spike-specific CD8+ and CD4+ T cell responses after vaccination.

The data were produced by immunoSEQ multiplex PCR, yet TCRdb's version contains in-frame clones alone and is incomplete. The data contain 300,000 to 400,000 clones, roughly 86% of them singletons. Germline trimming cut 0 bases from V and 5 bases from J; bases unmatched to any gene: 1. The CDR3 runs 14 residues. The germline V gene has CDR1 SGHRS and CDR2 YFSETQ. This clonotype was sampled from a person between 18 and 65 years old who received the Ad26.COV2.S COVID-19 vaccine or a placebo. This material consisted of peripheral blood, taken in a trial of Ad26.COV2.S vaccine versus placebo. The rearrangement uses TRBV5-1 and TRBJ2-2, with 7 bases lining up with TRBD2. The CDR3, as DNA: TGCGCCAGCAGCTTGGCGGGGGGAACCGGGGAGCTGTTTTTT. Its protein is CASSLAGGTGELFF.